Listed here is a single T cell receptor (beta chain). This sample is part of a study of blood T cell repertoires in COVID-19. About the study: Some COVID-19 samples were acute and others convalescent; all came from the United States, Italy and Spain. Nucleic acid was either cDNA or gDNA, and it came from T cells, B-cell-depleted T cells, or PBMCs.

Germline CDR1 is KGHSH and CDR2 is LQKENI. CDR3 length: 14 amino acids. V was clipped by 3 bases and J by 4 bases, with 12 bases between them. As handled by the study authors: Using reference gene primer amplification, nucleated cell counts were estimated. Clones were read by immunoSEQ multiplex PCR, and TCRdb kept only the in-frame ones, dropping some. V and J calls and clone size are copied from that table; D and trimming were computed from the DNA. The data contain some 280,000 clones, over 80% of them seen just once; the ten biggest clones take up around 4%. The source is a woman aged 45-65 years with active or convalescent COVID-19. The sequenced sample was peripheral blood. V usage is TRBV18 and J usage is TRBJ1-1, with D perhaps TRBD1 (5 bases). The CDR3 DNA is TGTGCCAGCTCACCGGGAGGGGAGAGCACTGAAGCTTTCTTT. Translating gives CASSPGGESTEAFF.